This entry describes one T cell receptor (beta chain). Its antigen is currently unknown. The assay was immunoSEQ multiplex PCR, and TCRdb's table has in-frame clones only and misses some. The sample holds 130,000 or so clones, 65% to 90% seen once. This sample stems from a study of T cell responses to AZD1222 COVID-19 vaccine. Findings and limits, study-wide: The donor group comprised mostly white British people and more females; the analysis possibly underestimated clonal diversity. Just 5 or 6 AZD1222 recipients tested seropositive at baseline.

Here the sequenced sample was peripheral blood, taken 28 days after the second dose of the MenACWY control vaccine. This TCR came from an adult who received the MenACWY meningococcal vaccine as a control.

In DNA, the CDR3 is TGTGCCAGCAGCTTAGAGATGGGGACAGGCTCCTACGAGCAGTACTTC. It encodes CASSLEMGTGSYEQYF. V and J are TRBV7-2 and TRBJ2-7, with 8 bases fitting TRBD1. There are 16 residues in the CDR3. The V gene's germline CDR1 is SGHTA and CDR2 FQGNSA. V was clipped by 1 base and J by 0 bases; unmatched bases: 5.